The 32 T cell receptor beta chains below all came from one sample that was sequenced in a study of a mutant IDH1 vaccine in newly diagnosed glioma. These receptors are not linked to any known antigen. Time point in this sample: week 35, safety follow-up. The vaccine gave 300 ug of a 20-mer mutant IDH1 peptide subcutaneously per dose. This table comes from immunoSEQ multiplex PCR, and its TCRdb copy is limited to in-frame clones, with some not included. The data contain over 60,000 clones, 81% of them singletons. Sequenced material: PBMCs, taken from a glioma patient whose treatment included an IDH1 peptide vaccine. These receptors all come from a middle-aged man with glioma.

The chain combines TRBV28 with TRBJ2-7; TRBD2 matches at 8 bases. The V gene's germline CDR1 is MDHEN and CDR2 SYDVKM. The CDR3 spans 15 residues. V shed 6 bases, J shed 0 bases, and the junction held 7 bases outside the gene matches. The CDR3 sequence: CASSRTSGSSYEQYF. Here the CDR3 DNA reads TGTGCCAGCAGCCGTACTAGCGGATCCTCCTACGAGCAGTACTTC.

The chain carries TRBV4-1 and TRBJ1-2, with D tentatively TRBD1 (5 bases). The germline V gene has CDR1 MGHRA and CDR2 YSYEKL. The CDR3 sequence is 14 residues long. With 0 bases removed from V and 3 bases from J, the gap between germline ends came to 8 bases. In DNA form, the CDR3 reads TGCGCCAGCAGCCAAGACCAGGGTTACTATGGCTACACCTTC. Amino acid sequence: CASSQDQGYYGYTF.

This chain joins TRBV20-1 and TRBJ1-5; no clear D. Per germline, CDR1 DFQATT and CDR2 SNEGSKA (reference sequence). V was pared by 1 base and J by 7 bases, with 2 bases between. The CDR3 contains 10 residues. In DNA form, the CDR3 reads TGCAGTGCTAGAGTGCAGCCCCAGCATTTT. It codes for CSARVQPQHF.

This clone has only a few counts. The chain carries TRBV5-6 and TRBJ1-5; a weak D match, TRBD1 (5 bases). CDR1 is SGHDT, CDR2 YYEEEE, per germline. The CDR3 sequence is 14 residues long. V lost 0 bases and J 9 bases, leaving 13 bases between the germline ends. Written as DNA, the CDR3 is TGTGCCAGCAGCTTGGTAGCAGGCCAGGGGCCCCAGCATTTT. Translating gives CASSLVAGQGPQHF.

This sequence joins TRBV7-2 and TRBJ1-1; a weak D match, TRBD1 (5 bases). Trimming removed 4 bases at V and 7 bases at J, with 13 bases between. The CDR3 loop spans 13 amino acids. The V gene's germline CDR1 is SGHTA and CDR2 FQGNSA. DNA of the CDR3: TGTGCCAGCAGCTCTAGGGGTTTTGGTGAAGCTTTCTTT. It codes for CASSSRGFGEAFF.

The CDR3 bases are TGTGCCAGCAGCTTGGCCGCACTAAACACAGATACGCAGTATTTT. Protein product: CASSLAALNTDTQYF. The chain links TRBV5-4 to TRBJ2-3; no reliable D call. The CDR3 sequence is 15 residues long. V was shortened by 0 bases and J by 2 bases, with 10 bases between the two germline ends. CDR1 and CDR2 from the germline V gene are SGHNT and YYREEE (reference sequence). Combining the CDR3 with reference TRBV5-4 and TRBJ2-3 gives the whole variable domain ETGVTQSPTHLIKTRGQQVTLRCSSQSGHNTVSWYQQALGQGPQFIFQYYREEENGRGNFPPRFSGLQFPNYSSELNVNALELDDSALYLCASSLAALNTDTQYFGPGTRLTVL.

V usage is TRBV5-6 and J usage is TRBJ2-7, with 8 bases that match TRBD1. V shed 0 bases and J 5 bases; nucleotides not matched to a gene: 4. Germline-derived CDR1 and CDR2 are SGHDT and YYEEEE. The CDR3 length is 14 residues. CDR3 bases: TGTGCCAGCAGCTTGGTCTCAGGGGGCCACGAGCAGTACTTC. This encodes CASSLVSGGHEQYF.

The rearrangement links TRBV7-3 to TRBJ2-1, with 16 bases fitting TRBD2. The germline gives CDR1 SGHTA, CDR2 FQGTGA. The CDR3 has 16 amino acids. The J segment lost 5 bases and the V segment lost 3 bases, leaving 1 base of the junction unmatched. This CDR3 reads CASSLGLAGGHNEQFF. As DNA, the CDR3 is TGTGCCAGCAGCTTGGGACTAGCGGGAGGGCACAATGAGCAGTTCTTC.

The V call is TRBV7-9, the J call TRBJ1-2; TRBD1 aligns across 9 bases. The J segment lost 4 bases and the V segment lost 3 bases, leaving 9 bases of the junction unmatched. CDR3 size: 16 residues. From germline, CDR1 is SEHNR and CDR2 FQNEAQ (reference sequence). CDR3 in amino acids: CASSFAGQGLGYGYTF. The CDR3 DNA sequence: TGTGCCAGCAGCTTTGCTGGACAGGGGTTGGGCTATGGCTACACCTTC.

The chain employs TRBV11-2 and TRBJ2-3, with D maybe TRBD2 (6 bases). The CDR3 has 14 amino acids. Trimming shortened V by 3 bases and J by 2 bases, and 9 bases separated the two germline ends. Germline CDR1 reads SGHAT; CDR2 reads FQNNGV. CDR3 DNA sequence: TGTGCCAGCAGCTTGGGACTCCACACAGATACGCAGTATTTT. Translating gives CASSLGLHTDTQYF.

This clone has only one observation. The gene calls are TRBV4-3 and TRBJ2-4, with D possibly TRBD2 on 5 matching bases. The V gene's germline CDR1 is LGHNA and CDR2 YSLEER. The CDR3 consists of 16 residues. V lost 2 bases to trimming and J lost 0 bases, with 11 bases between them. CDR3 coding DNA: TGCGCCAGCAGCCAATGGGAGTCCCTAGCCAAAAACATTCAGTACTTC. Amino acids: CASSQWESLAKNIQYF.

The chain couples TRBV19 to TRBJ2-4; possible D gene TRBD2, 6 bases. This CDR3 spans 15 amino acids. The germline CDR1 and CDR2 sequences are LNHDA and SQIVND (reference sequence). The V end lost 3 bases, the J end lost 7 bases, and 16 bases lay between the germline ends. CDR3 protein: CASSMDLGSGNIQYF. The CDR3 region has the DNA TGTGCCAGTAGTATGGATTTGGGTAGCGGCAACATTCAGTACTTC.

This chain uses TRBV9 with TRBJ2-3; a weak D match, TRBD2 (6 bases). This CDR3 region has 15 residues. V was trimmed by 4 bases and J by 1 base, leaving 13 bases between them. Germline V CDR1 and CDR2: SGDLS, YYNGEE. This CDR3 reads CASSLRLVGTDTQYF. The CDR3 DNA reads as TGTGCCAGCAGCCTTAGACTAGTCGGCACAGATACGCAGTATTTT.

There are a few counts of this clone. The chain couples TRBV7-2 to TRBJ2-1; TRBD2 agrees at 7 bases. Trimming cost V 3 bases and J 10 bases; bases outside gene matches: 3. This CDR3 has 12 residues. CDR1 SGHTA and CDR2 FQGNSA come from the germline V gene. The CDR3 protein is CASSFKGGEQFF. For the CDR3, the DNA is TGTGCCAGCAGCTTTAAGGGAGGGGAGCAGTTCTTC.

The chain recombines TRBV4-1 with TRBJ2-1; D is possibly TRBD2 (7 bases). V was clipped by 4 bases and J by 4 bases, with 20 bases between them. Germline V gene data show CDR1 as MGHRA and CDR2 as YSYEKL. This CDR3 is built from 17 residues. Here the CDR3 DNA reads TGCGCCAGCAGCCGCCTAGGGGGGGGAGTGGGATACAATGAGCAGTTCTTC. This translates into CASSRLGGGVGYNEQFF.

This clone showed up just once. CDR3 nucleotides: TGTGCCAGTATCCAGGCAGGGGACGGGACCCAGTACTTC. Translation gives CASIQAGDGTQYF. The genes are TRBV19 and TRBJ2-5; D possibly corresponds to TRBD1 (6 bases). Deletions cut 7 bases from V and 7 bases from J, with 16 bases between. This CDR3 comprises 13 residues. The germline V gene has CDR1 LNHDA and CDR2 SQIVND (reference sequence).

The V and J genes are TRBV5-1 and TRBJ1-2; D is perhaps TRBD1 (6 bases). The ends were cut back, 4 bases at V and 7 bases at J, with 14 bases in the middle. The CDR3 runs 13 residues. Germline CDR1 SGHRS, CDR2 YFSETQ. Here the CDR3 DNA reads TGCGCCAGCAGCCCACAGGGTACTGGTGGCTACACCTTC. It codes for CASSPQGTGGYTF.

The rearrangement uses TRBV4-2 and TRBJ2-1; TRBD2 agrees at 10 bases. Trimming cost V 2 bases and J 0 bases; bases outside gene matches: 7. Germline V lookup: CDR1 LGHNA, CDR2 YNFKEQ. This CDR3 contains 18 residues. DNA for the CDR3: TGTGCCAGCAGCCAACAGACTAGCGGGTCGACCTCCTACAATGAGCAGTTCTTC. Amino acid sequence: CASSQQTSGSTSYNEQFF.

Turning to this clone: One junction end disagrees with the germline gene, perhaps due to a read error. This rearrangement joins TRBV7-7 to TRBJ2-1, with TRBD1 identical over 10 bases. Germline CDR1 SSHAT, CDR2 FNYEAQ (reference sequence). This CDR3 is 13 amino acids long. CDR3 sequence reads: CASSWTGGNEQFF. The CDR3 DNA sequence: TGTGCTAGCAGCTGGACAGGGGGCAATGAGCAGTTCTTC.

The CDR3 DNA follows: TGTGCCAGCAGTTCTTCACCGGGACAGGGTAGGGTCGCTTTCTTT. This gives the protein CASSSSPGQGRVAFF. This chain joins TRBV27 and TRBJ1-1, with 9 bases identical to TRBD1. The V gene end was trimmed by 4 bases and the J gene end by 11 bases; junction bases not matched to a gene: 14. Germline CDR1 is MNHEY and CDR2 is SMNVEV (reference sequence). This CDR3 spans 15 amino acids.

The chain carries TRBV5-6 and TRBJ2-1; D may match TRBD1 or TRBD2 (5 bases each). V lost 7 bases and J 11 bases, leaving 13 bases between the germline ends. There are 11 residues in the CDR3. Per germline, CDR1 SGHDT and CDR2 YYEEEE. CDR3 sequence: CASGTHGKQFF. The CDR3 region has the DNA TGTGCCAGCGGGACGCACGGCAAGCAGTTCTTC.

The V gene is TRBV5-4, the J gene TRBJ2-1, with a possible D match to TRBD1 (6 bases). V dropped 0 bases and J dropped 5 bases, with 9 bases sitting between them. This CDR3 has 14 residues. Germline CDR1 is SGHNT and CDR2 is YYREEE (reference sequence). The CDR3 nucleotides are TGTGCCAGCAGCTTGGGACAGGATGACAATGAGCAGTTCTTC. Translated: CASSLGQDDNEQFF.

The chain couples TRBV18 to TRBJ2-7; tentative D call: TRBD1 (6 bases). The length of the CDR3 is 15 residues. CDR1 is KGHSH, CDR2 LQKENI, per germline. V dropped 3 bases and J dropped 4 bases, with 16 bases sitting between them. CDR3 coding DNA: TGTGCCAGCTCACCTCGGAATGGACAGCTATACGAGCAGTACTTC. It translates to CASSPRNGQLYEQYF.

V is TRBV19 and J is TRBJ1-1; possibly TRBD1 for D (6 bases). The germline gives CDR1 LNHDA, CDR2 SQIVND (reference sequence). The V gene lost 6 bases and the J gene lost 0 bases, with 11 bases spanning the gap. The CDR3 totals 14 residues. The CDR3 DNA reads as TGTGCCAGTAGAGTCAGGGGAATGAACACTGAAGCTTTCTTT. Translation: CASRVRGMNTEAFF.

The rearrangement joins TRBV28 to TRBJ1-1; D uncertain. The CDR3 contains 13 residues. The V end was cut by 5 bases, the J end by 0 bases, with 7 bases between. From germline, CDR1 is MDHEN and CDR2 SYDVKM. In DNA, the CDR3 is TGTGCCAGCAGTGGATACTTGAACACTGAAGCTTTCTTT. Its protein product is CASSGYLNTEAFF.

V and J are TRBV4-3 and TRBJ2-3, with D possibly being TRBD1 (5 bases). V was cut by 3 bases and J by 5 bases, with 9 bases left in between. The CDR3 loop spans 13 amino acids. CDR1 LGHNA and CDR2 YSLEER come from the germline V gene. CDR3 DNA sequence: TGCGCCAGCAGCCAGGACATTGGAGATACGCAGTATTTT. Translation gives CASSQDIGDTQYF.

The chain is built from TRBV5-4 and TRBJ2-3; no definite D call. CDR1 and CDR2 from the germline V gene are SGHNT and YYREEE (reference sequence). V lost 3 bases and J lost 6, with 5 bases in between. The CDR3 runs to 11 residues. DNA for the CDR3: TGTGCCAGCAGCTCCCTCGATACGCAGTATTTT. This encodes CASSSLDTQYF.

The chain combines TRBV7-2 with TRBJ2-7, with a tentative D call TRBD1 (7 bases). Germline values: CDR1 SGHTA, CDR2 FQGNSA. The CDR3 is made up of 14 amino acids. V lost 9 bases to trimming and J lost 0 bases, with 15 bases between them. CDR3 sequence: CARRGDSDSYEQYF. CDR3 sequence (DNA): TGTGCCAGAAGGGGGGACAGTGACTCCTACGAGCAGTACTTC.

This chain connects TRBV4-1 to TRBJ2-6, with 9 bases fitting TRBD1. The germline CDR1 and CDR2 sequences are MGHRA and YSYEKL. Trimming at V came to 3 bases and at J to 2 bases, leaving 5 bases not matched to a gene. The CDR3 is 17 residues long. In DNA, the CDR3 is TGCGCCAGCAGCCATCCTACAGGGGGCCCTGGGGCCAACGTCCTGACTTTC. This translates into CASSHPTGGPGANVLTF.

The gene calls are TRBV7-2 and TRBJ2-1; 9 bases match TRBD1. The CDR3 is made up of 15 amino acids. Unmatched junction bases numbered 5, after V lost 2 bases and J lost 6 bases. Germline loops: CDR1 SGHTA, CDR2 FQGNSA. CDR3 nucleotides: TGTGCCAGCAGCTTACCCGGACAGGGGCCCAATGAGCAGTTCTTC. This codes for CASSLPGQGPNEQFF.

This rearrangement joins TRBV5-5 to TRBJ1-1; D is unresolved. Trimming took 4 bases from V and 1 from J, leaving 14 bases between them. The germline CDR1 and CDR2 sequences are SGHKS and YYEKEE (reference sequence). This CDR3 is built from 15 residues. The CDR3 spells CASSIGPLGNTEAFF. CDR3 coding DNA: TGTGCCAGCAGCATCGGGCCGCTAGGGAACACTGAAGCTTTCTTT.

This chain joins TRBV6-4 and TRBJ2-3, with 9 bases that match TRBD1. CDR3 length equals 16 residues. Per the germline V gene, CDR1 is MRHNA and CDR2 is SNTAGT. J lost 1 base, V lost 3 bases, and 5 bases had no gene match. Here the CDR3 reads CASSEQGQGRTDTQYF. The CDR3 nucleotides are TGTGCCAGCAGTGAGCAGGGACAGGGCCGCACAGATACGCAGTATTTT.